The source of this TCR beta chain is a study of blood T cell repertoires in COVID-19. As for the study in general: Samples representing acute and convalescent COVID-19 were sourced from the United States, Italy and Spain. PBMCs, B-cell-depleted T cells, or T cells were the source of the cDNA or gDNA that made up the material.

This CDR3 has 15 residues. Deletions cut 1 base from V and 4 bases from J, with 15 bases between. Germline CDR1 GTSNPN, CDR2 SVGIG (reference sequence). In the original analysis: By means of reference gene primer amplification, nucleated cell counts were estimated. Sequenced by immunoSEQ multiplex PCR; TCRdb stores in-frame clones only, minus some. V, J and clone size are taken as reported in that table, and D and trimming were inferred from the DNA itself. In the table there are approximately 100,000 clones, approximately 92% of which are singletons. Sequenced material: peripheral blood. The rearrangement joins TRBV30 to TRBJ2-3; weak D call: TRBD2 (6 bases). The sequence came from a man aged 45 to 65 with active COVID-19. As DNA, the CDR3 is TGTGCCTGGAGTGACGGGGGACTCCTTTCAGATACGCAGTATTTT. Translating it yields CAWSDGGLLSDTQYF.